The 20 T cell receptor beta chains below all came from one sample that was sequenced in a study of CD8+ T cells in alopecia areata (dated by TCRdb to 2017 to 2018). Library preparation was by the immunoSEQ multiplex PCR assay. RNA was extracted from all samples and reverse transcribed into cDNA as template for TCR sequencing. TCRdb provides this immuneACCESS table in a form limited to in-frame rearrangements. Some clones are lacking; in checked studies, under half of them reflect an unresolved V gene, and why the rest are absent is not known. The sample yields 140,000 to 150,000 clones; nearly 55% were counted once. The ten largest clones take up 15% to 20% of the sample. The meaning of the sample's time point label: four to five weeks on oral tofacitinib. The label giving this sample's treatment or condition can be read as: oral pan-JAK inhibitor, 5-10 mg twice daily. This specimen was CD8+ T cells sorted from blood, taken at week 4, from a patient treated with tofacitinib. These TCRs come from a human donor with alopecia areata.

This sequence joins TRBV6-5 and TRBJ2-7; 12 positions match TRBD1. The CDR3 length is 15 residues. V shed 2 bases and J 3 bases; nucleotides not matched to a gene: 2. Germline V lookup: CDR1 MNHEY, CDR2 SVGAGI. CDR3 in amino acids: CASSYGTGGSYEQYF. Here the CDR3 DNA reads TGTGCCAGCAGTTACGGGACAGGGGGCAGCTACGAGCAGTACTTC.

The J gene is TRBJ2-1, the V gene TRBV6-6, with D possibly TRBD2 on 6 matching bases. V was shortened by 7 bases and J by 5 bases, with 12 bases between the two germline ends. Germline-derived CDR1 and CDR2 are MNHNY and SVGAGI (reference sequence). This CDR3 has 13 amino acids. CDR3 sequence: CASTGDSHNEQFF. DNA for the CDR3: TGTGCCAGCACCGGGGACTCGCACAATGAGCAGTTCTTC.

The chain joins TRBV14 to TRBJ1-5; no firm D call. This CDR3 is 15 amino acids long. V was cut by 0 bases and J by 3 bases, with 9 bases left in between. Germline V gene data show CDR1 as SGHDN and CDR2 as FVKESK. In DNA, the CDR3 is TGTGCCAGCAGCCAAGAATCAGGTAACAATCAGCCCCAGCATTTT. It translates to CASSQESGNNQPQHF. Full variable domain (rest looked up from reference TRBV14 and TRBJ1-5): EAGVTQFPSHSVIEKGQTVTLRCDPISGHDNLYWYRRVMGKEIKFLLHFVKESKQDESGMPNNRFLAERTGGTYSTLKVQPAELEDSGVYFCASSQESGNNQPQHFGDGTRLSIL.

This chain uses TRBV4-3 with TRBJ2-5, with D maybe TRBD1 (7 bases). CDR3 length: 16 residues. Trimming removed 1 base at V and 0 bases at J, with 12 bases between. Germline V gives CDR1 LGHNA, CDR2 YSLEER. The CDR3 sequence: CASSQGRGQNQETQYF. The DNA for the CDR3 is TGCGCCAGCAGCCAAGGGCGGGGACAGAACCAAGAGACCCAGTACTTC.

This chain links TRBV19 with TRBJ2-1, with 11 bases lining up with TRBD2. Looked up from germline, CDR1 is LNHDA and CDR2 is SQIVND (reference sequence). V lost 0 bases to trimming and J lost 5 bases; unmatched junction nucleotides: 6. CDR3 length equals 17 residues. As DNA, the CDR3 is TGTGCCAGTAGTATAGATTTGACTAGCGGGGAACACAATGAGCAGTTCTTC. Its translation: CASSIDLTSGEHNEQFF.

This clone was counted a few times. The J gene is TRBJ1-2, the V gene TRBV27, with a possible D match to TRBD1 (5 bases). Per the germline V gene, CDR1 is MNHEY and CDR2 is SMNVEV (reference sequence). Trimming removed 2 bases from V and 4 bases from J, with 8 bases in between. This CDR3 is built from 13 residues. CDR3: CASSLGGIYGYTF. The CDR3 region has the DNA TGTGCCAGCAGTTTAGGGGGTATCTATGGCTACACCTTC.

This clone showed up just once. The chain links TRBV20-1 to TRBJ1-2, with D tentatively TRBD1 (5 bases). V lost 6 bases and J lost 10, with 15 bases in between. The CDR3 is 11 amino acids. Per the germline V gene, CDR1 is DFQATT and CDR2 is SNEGSKA (reference sequence). In nucleotides, the CDR3 is TGCAGTGCCGTACAGGTCGGTGACTACACCTTC. This codes for CSAVQVGDYTF.

The V gene is TRBV7-2, the J gene TRBJ2-7; a weak D match, TRBD1 (6 bases). The germline V and J ends were trimmed by 1 base and 1 base, with 14 bases remaining between them. Germline CDR1 reads SGHTA; CDR2 reads FQGNSA. CDR3 length: 16 residues. CDR3 nucleotides: TGTGCCAGCAGCTTAGTGTGGGTGGGGGCGTCCTACGAGCAGTACTTC. It yields the protein CASSLVWVGASYEQYF.

This clone was seen once. The chain carries TRBV6-4 and TRBJ2-7, with no clear D. The germline gives CDR1 MRHNA, CDR2 SNTAGT. Trimming shortened V by 2 bases and J by 2 bases, and 4 bases separated the two germline ends. The CDR3 length is 12 residues. CDR3 in DNA: TGTGCCAGCAGTGACAGAACCTACGAGCAGTACTTC. This translates into CASSDRTYEQYF.

The chain employs TRBV29-1 and TRBJ1-2, with a tentative D call TRBD1 (5 bases). Trimming took 2 bases from V and 8 from J, leaving 12 bases between them. The CDR3 covers 12 residues. Per the germline V gene, CDR1 is SQVTM and CDR2 is ANQGSEA. CDR3 coding DNA: TGCAGCGTTGAAACGCAGGGCGGCGGCTACACCTTC. Its translation: CSVETQGGGYTF. The whole variable domain, remainder taken from reference TRBV29-1 and TRBJ1-2, is SAVISQKPSRDICQRGTSLTIQCQVDSQVTMMFWYRQQPGQSLTLIATANQGSEATYESGFVIDKFPISRPNLTFSTLTVSNMSPEDSSIYLCSVETQGGGYTFGSGTRLTVV.

The J gene is TRBJ2-7, the V gene TRBV7-3; 7 nucleotides line up with TRBD1. The CDR3 covers 12 residues. Germline lookup yields CDR1 SGHTA and CDR2 FQGTGA. The J segment lost 5 bases and the V segment lost 6 bases, leaving 4 bases of the junction unmatched. DNA of the CDR3: TGTGCCAGCAGTGACAGGGACGACGAGCAGTACTTC. Protein: CASSDRDDEQYF.

The chain combines TRBV7-2 with TRBJ1-1; possible D gene TRBD1, 5 bases. V was shortened by 4 bases and J by 4 bases, with 10 bases between the two germline ends. CDR3 length equals 13 residues. CDR1 is SGHTA and CDR2 is FQGNSA in the germline V gene. CDR3 sequence reads: CASSYYDSTEAFF. CDR3 DNA sequence: TGTGCCAGCAGCTACTATGACAGCACTGAAGCTTTCTTT.

This clone has only a few counts. The chain joins TRBV30 to TRBJ2-2; maybe TRBD1 (5 bases). Trimming removed 2 bases at V and 4 bases at J, with 8 bases between. The CDR3 loop spans 13 amino acids. The germline gives CDR1 GTSNPN, CDR2 SVGIG (reference sequence). The CDR3 nucleotides read TGTGCCTGGAGTCCAGGGCTCACCGGGGAGCTGTTTTTT. Protein product: CAWSPGLTGELFF.

The V gene is TRBV4-1, the J gene TRBJ2-7; 9 bases are shared with TRBD1. The junction had 8 bases not matched to a gene; V was cut back by 4 bases and J by 4 bases. Germline V gene sequence: CDR1 MGHRA, CDR2 YSYEKL. CDR3 size: 15 residues. The CDR3 sequence is CASSPQAGQGYEQYF. Here the CDR3 DNA reads TGCGCCAGCAGCCCGCAAGCCGGACAGGGGTACGAGCAGTACTTC.

This chain uses TRBV11-2 with TRBJ2-3; 14 nucleotides align to TRBD2. There are 16 residues in the CDR3. Trimming at V came to 5 bases and at J to 3 bases, leaving 4 bases not matched to a gene. Germline V gives CDR1 SGHAT, CDR2 FQNNGV. The CDR3 DNA is TGTGCCAGCAGCCAGACTAGCGGGGGGGCTACAGATACGCAGTATTTT. This translates into CASSQTSGGATDTQYF. Full variable domain (rest looked up from reference TRBV11-2 and TRBJ2-3): EAGVAQSPRYKIIEKRQSVAFWCNPISGHATLYWYQQILGQGPKLLIQFQNNGVVDDSQLPKDRFSAERLKGVDSTLKIQPAKLEDSAVYLCASSQTSGGATDTQYFGPGTRLTVL.

This clone was seen a single time. Written as DNA, the CDR3 is TGTGCCAGCAGTGAATATGGTAGGGGCGAGCAGTACTTC. Protein sequence: CASSEYGRGEQYF. The V gene is TRBV2, the J gene TRBJ2-7; D perhaps matches TRBD1 (5 bases). The CDR3 length is 13 residues. V gave up 2 bases and J gave up 6 bases, with 11 bases separating them. In germline, CDR1 is SNHLY, CDR2 FYNNEI.

V usage is TRBV19 and J usage is TRBJ1-6; TRBD1 is a possible D gene (5 bases). Germline V CDR1 and CDR2: LNHDA, SQIVND (reference sequence). The CDR3 is 15 residues long. Deletions cut 5 bases from V and 6 bases from J, with 14 bases between. In nucleotides, the CDR3 is TGTGCCAGTAGTCCGCGGGACGGCATTAATTCACCCCTCCACTTT. Its translation: CASSPRDGINSPLHF. Full variable domain (remainder filled in from reference TRBV19 and TRBJ1-6): DGGITQSPKYLFRKEGQNVTLSCEQNLNHDAMYWYRQDPGQGLRLIYYSQIVNDFQKGDIAEGYSVSREKKESFPLTVTSAQKNPTAFYLCASSPRDGINSPLHFGNGTRLTVT.

This clone was observed a few times. This chain uses TRBV9 with TRBJ1-3, with D unresolved. Germline CDR1 SGDLS, CDR2 YYNGEE. Trimming took off 2 bases at V and 4 bases at J, with 7 bases between the two ends. The CDR3 totals 13 residues. DNA for the CDR3: TGTGCCAGCAGCGTTTGGACGGGAAACACCATATATTTT. Its translation is CASSVWTGNTIYF.

This rearrangement joins TRBV11-2 to TRBJ2-1; possibly TRBD1 or TRBD2 for D (5 bases each). V dropped 0 bases and J dropped 10 bases, with 7 bases sitting between them. The CDR3 is 12 amino acids. Germline-derived CDR1 and CDR2 are SGHAT and FQNNGV. DNA for the CDR3: TGTGCCAGCAGCTTAGATTGGGGGGAGCAGTTCTTC. This translates into CASSLDWGEQFF. The complete variable domain, with remaining parts taken from reference TRBV11-2 and TRBJ2-1, reads EAGVAQSPRYKIIEKRQSVAFWCNPISGHATLYWYQQILGQGPKLLIQFQNNGVVDDSQLPKDRFSAERLKGVDSTLKIQPAKLEDSAVYLCASSLDWGEQFFGPGTRLTVL.

The table lists this clone with a count of one. The chain is built from TRBV5-6 and TRBJ1-1, with D maybe TRBD1 (6 bases). V shed 5 bases and J shed 1 base, with 9 bases lying between them. The CDR3 is made up of 13 amino acids. Germline values: CDR1 SGHDT, CDR2 YYEEEE. The CDR3 nucleotides are TGTGCCAGCAGACGACAGGAGAACACTGAAGCTTTCTTT. Its protein product is CASRRQENTEAFF.